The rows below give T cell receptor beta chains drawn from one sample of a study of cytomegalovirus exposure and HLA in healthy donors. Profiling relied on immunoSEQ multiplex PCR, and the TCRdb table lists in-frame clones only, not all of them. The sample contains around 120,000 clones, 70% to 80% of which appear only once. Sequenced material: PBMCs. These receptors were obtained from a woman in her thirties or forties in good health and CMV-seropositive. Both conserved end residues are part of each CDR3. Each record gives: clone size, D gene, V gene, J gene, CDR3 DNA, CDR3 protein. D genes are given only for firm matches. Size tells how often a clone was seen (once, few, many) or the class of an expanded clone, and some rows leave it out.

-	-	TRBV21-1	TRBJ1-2	TGTGCCAGCAGCAAAGAGGGTGAGACAGGGGGCTGGTATGGCTACACCTTC	CASSKEGETGGWYGYTF
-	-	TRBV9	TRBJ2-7	TGTGCCAGCAGCGTAGATACACAGCTTGATCCCTACGAGCAGTACTTC	CASSVDTQLDPYEQYF
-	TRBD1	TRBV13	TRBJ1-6	TGTGCCAGCAGCCTAAGGACAGGGGAAAATTCACCCCTCCACTTT	CASSLRTGENSPLHF
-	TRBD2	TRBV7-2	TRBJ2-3	TGTGCCAGCAGCTTAGTGGCGGGAGGGTTAGATACGCAGTATTTT	CASSLVAGGLDTQYF
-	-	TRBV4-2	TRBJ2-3	TGTGCCAGCAGCCAACCCCCCGGGACTAGCACAGATACGCAGTATTTT	CASSQPPGTSTDTQYF
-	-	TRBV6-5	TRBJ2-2	TGTGCCAGCTCCTTAAACACCGGGGAGCTGTTTTTT	CASSLNTGELFF
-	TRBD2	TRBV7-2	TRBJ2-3	TGTGCCAGCAGTTGGACTAGCGACATACCCACAGATACGCAGTATTTT	CASSWTSDIPTDTQYF
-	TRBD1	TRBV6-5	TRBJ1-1	TGTGCCAGCAGTTACTCCTACACAGGGGGCACTGAAGCTTTCTTT	CASSYSYTGGTEAFF
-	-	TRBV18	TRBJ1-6	TGTGCCAGCTCACCACGACAGGCCCTGGGGGAACCCCTCCACTTT	CASSPRQALGEPLHF
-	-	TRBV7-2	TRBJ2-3	TGTGCCAGCAGCTTAAGTGGGCCGACAGATACGCAGTATTTT	CASSLSGPTDTQYF
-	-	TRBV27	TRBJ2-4	TGTGCCAGCGCCTCCCTCGAGGTAGCCAAAAACATTCAGTACTTC	CASASLEVAKNIQYF
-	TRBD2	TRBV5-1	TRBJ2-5	TGCGCCAGCAGCTTGGGTACTAGCGGACAAGAGACCCAGTACTTC	CASSLGTSGQETQYF
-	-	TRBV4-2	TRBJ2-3	TGTGCCAGCAGCCAAGTGAGGGATGGGCGCACAGATACGCAGTATTTT	CASSQVRDGRTDTQYF
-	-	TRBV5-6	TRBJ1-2	TGTGCCAGCAGCGTGCTGGGAGGGGAGGAGGGCTACACCTTC	CASSVLGGEEGYTF
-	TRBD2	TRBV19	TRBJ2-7	TGTGCCAGTAGCCCCCTAGCGGGGAGCTCCTACGAGCAGTACTTC	CASSPLAGSSYEQYF
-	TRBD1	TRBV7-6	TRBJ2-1	TGTGCCAGCAGACCCGACAGGGGCTACAATGAGCAGTTCTTC	CASRPDRGYNEQFF
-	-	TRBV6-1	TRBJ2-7	TGTGCCAGCAGTGAAGCGTCAAGCGGTGCCTACGAGCAGTACTTC	CASSEASSGAYEQYF
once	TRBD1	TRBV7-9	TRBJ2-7	TGTGCCAGCAGCCTCGACGGGACAGGTCGTCCCGAGCAGTACTTC	CASSLDGTGRPEQYF
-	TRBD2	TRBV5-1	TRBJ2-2	TGCGCCAGCAGCTCCCAGGGTGCGGGGGGCCCCACCGGGGAGCTGTTTTTT	CASSSQGAGGPTGELFF
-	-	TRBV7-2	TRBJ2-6	TGTGCCAGCAGGTCGGCAGGGGCTGGGGCCAACGTCCTGACTTTC	CASRSAGAGANVLTF
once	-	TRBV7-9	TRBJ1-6	TGTGCCAGCAGCTTACGCCCTGGGAGTGTTGGACCCCTCCACTTT	CASSLRPGSVGPLHF
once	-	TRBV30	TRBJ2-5	TGTGCCTGGAGATCGCAGGAGACCCAGTACTTC	CAWRSQETQYF
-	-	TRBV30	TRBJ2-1	TGTGCCTGGAGTGGGGGGGGGCGCTGGGTCTTC	CAWSGGGRWVF